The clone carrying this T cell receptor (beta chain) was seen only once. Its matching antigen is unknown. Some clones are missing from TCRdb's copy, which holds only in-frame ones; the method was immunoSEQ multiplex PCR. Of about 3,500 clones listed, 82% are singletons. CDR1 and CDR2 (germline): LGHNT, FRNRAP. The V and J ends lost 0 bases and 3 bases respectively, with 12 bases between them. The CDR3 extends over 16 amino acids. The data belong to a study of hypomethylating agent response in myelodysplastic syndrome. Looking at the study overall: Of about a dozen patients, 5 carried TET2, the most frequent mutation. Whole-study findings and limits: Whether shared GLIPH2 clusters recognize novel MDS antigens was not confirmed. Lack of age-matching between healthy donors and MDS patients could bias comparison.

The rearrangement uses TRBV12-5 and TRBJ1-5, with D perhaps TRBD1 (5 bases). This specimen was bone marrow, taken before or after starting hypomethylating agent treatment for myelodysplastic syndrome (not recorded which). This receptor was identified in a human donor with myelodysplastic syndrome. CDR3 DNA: TGTGCTAGTGGTTTGGTACTGGGGGGGAACAATCAGCCCCAGCATTTT. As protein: CASGLVLGGNNQPQHF.